The 32 T cell receptor beta chains below all came from one sample that was sequenced in a study of T-cell memory formation after mild COVID-19. In TCRdb, the 5' RACE reads were re-called with MiXCR into one record per CDR3 protein. The sample holds 400,000 to 500,000 distinct CDR3 sequences; over 15% are singletons and the top ten take approximately 8.1%. Input material: PBMCs or a T cell subset sorted from them (not recorded which). Source of these receptors: an adult woman who had mild COVID-19 (a few samples of this study predate the infection). Cell type and time point are not known.

This clonotype was observed many times. The chain uses TRBV5-6 and TRBJ2-7; D is unclear. The V gene lost 1 base and the J gene lost 2 bases, with 4 bases spanning the gap. This CDR3 is built from 12 residues. From germline, CDR1 is SGHDT and CDR2 YYEEEE. The CDR3 region has the DNA TGTGCCAGCAGCTTGAGCCCCTACGAGCAGTACTTC. It encodes CASSLSPYEQYF.

A few counts support this clonotype. This chain connects TRBV6-5 to TRBJ1-1; 12 bases align to TRBD1. Trimming at V came to 2 bases and at J to 2 bases, leaving 6 bases not matched to a gene. The CDR3 contains 17 residues. The germline V gene has CDR1 MNHEY and CDR2 SVGAGI. CDR3 loop: CASSYRDRGLTNTEAFF. As DNA, the CDR3 is TGTGCCAGCAGTTACCGGGACAGGGGGCTTACTAACACTGAAGCTTTCTTT.

The genes are TRBV27 and TRBJ1-4; tentative D call: TRBD1 (6 bases). CDR1 is MNHEY, CDR2 SMNVEV, per germline (reference sequence). The CDR3 is 15 amino acids. V was cut by 5 bases and J by 2 bases, with 12 bases left in between. CDR3 nucleotide sequence: TGTGCCAGCAGTGCACAGGGTAGGACTAATGAAAAACTGTTTTTT. It translates to CASSAQGRTNEKLFF.

This clonotype was observed a few times. CDR3 residues: CASSEDAEERELESDTQYF. The CDR3 DNA reads as TGTGCCAGCAGTGAAGACGCCGAAGAGAGGGAGTTGGAATCAGATACGCAGTATTTT. The chain combines TRBV2 with TRBJ2-3; D might be TRBD2 (5 bases). This CDR3 has 19 amino acids. Trimming left V 1 base short and J 4 bases short, with 24 bases between. Germline CDR1 is SNHLY and CDR2 is FYNNEI.

This clonotype was recorded many times. The rearrangement uses TRBV27 and TRBJ2-7, with D uncertain. Germline CDR1 and CDR2: MNHEY and SMNVEV (reference sequence). The CDR3 contains 13 residues. The V gene lost 7 bases and the J gene lost 0 bases, with 10 bases spanning the gap. The CDR3 region has the DNA TGTGCCAGCACCTCCAGGAGCTCCTACGAGCAGTACTTC. Its protein product is CASTSRSSYEQYF.

This chain connects TRBV23-1 to TRBJ2-3, with 11 positions matching TRBD1. TRBV23-1 is noted as an ORF with a role that remains uncertain. This CDR3 comprises 16 residues. Germline trimming cut 4 bases from V and 6 bases from J; bases unmatched to any gene: 9. CDR3 nucleotides: TGCGCCAGCAGTCCCTCGGGACAGGGGGTCGCCGATACGCAGTATTTT. Protein: CASSPSGQGVADTQYF.

This clonotype was detected a few times. This sequence joins TRBV29-1 and TRBJ2-5, with D possibly being TRBD1 (6 bases). CDR3 length equals 11 residues. The germline CDR1 and CDR2 sequences are SQVTM and ANQGSEA. With 4 bases removed from V and 4 bases from J, the gap between germline ends came to 7 bases. The CDR3 loop is CSVVGGETQYF. DNA of the CDR3: TGCAGCGTTGTAGGGGGAGAGACCCAGTACTTC.

The rearrangement links TRBV12-5 to TRBJ2-7; 7 positions match TRBD1. J lost 1 base, V lost 3 bases, and 15 bases had no gene match. The CDR3 has 18 residues. Germline CDR1 is LGHNT and CDR2 is FRNRAP. This CDR3 reads CASGFRDSLFKGSYEQYF. The CDR3 DNA is TGTGCTAGTGGTTTCCGGGACAGCTTATTTAAGGGATCCTACGAGCAGTACTTC.

This clonotype was observed a few times. The chain carries TRBV3-1 and TRBJ2-6, with D hard to call. CDR3 size: 16 residues. The germline V gene encodes CDR1 LGHDT and CDR2 YNNKEL (reference sequence). Trimming took 4 bases from V and 1 from J, leaving 11 bases between them. CDR3 nucleotides: TGTGCCAGCAGCCTCAAGATGGGGTCTGGGGCCAACGTCCTGACTTTC. This translates into CASSLKMGSGANVLTF. The full variable domain, its missing parts supplied by reference TRBV3-1 and TRBJ2-6, is DTAVSQTPKYLVTQMGNDKSIKCEQNLGHDTMYWYKQDSKKFLKIMFSYNNKELIINETVPNRFSPKSPDKAHLNLHINSLELGDSAVYFCASSLKMGSGANVLTFGAGSRLTVL.

This clonotype was seen only a few times. The CDR3 DNA reads TGCGCCAGCAGCCAAGACAGGGATCAGCCCCAGCATTTT. Translating it yields CASSQDRDQPQHF. This chain joins TRBV4-1 and TRBJ1-5; the D gene is possibly TRBD1 (5 bases). This CDR3 has 13 residues. The V and J ends lost 0 bases and 5 bases respectively, with 5 bases between them. Germline CDR1 MGHRA, CDR2 YSYEKL.

V gene TRBV6-2 or TRBV6-3 combines with J gene TRBJ1-5; a possible D gene is TRBD1 (5 bases). The CDR3 loop spans 16 amino acids. Germline V gives CDR1 MNHEY, CDR2 SVGEGT. Trimming pared 4 bases from V and 4 bases from J, leaving 17 bases between. The CDR3: CASSLLGTSPNQPQHF. Written as DNA, the CDR3 is TGTGCCAGCAGTTTACTTGGGACGTCGCCTAATCAGCCCCAGCATTTT.

The chain links TRBV30 to TRBJ2-1, with 8 bases aligning to TRBD2. Germline V gene lookup returns CDR1 GTSNPN and CDR2 SVGIG (reference sequence). This CDR3 is 15 amino acids long. Unmatched junction bases numbered 7, after V lost 0 bases and J lost 6 bases. CDR3 sequence: CAWSVEVRGGNEQFF. CDR3 coding DNA: TGTGCCTGGAGTGTAGAGGTTCGGGGGGGCAATGAGCAGTTCTTC. The full variable domain, its missing parts supplied by reference TRBV30 and TRBJ2-1, is SQTIHQWPATLVQPVGSPLSLECTVEGTSNPNLYWYRQAAGRGLQLLFYSVGIGQISSEVPQNLSASRPQDRQFILSSKKLLLSDSGFYLCAWSVEVRGGNEQFFGPGTRLTVL.

This clonotype has more than one count but fewer than ten. The rearrangement links TRBV12-3 or TRBV12-4 to TRBJ2-7, with 10 nucleotides matching TRBD2. The CDR3 consists of 15 residues. Trimming removed 6 bases from V and 0 bases from J; junction bases left unmatched: 5. CDR3: CASSRGLADSYEQYF. As DNA, the CDR3 is TGTGCCAGCAGCCGAGGACTAGCGGACTCCTACGAGCAGTACTTC.

This clonotype has more than one count but fewer than ten. CDR3 in amino acids: CAIGGEQYF. The CDR3, as DNA: TGTGCCATCGGCGGCGAGCAGTACTTC. J is TRBJ2-7 and V is TRBV2; D is ambiguous. Germline CDR1 reads SNHLY; CDR2 reads FYNNEI. V gave up 10 bases and J gave up 6 bases, with 7 bases separating them. CDR3 length: 9 amino acids. The whole variable domain, filled in from reference TRBV2 and TRBJ2-7, reads EPEVTQTPSHQVTQMGQEVILRCVPISNHLYFYWYRQILGQKVEFLVSFYNNEISEKSEIFDDQFSVERPDGSNFTLKIRSTKLEDSAMYFCAIGGEQYFGPGTRLTVT.

A few counts support this clonotype. This chain links TRBV29-1 with TRBJ2-4, with D perhaps matching TRBD1 (5 bases). Trimming shortened V by 7 bases and J by 2 bases, and 12 bases separated the two germline ends. CDR1 and CDR2 (germline): SQVTM, ANQGSEA. The CDR3 has 13 amino acids. For the CDR3, the DNA is TGCAGCGCCACCAGGGATCCCAAAAACATTCAGTACTTC. It is translated as CSATRDPKNIQYF.

This clonotype was counted only a few times. V is TRBV5-1 and J is TRBJ2-1; no definite D call. This CDR3 region has 14 residues. V was pared by 6 bases and J by 2 bases, with 12 bases between. Per germline, CDR1 SGHRS and CDR2 YFSETQ. The CDR3 DNA reads as TGCGCCAGCATGATGGCGGAGACCTACAATGAGCAGTTCTTC. Its protein product is CASMMAETYNEQFF.

This clonotype was detected only a few times. The V call is TRBV20-1, the J call TRBJ2-7; D is unresolved. The germline V gene encodes CDR1 DFQATT and CDR2 SNEGSKA (reference sequence). The CDR3 extends over 15 amino acids. Trimming removed 6 bases from V and 4 bases from J, with 22 bases in between. The CDR3 loop is CSASKESATGYEQYF. The CDR3 region has the DNA TGCAGTGCCTCGAAGGAGTCAGCAACCGGATACGAGCAGTACTTC.

This clonotype was observed once. The V and J genes are TRBV10-3 and TRBJ2-1; TRBD1 matches 10 bases. The CDR3 contains 15 residues. With V trimmed by 7 bases and J by 4 bases, 7 bases remained unmatched. Germline V gene lookup returns CDR1 ENHRY and CDR2 SYGVKD. Here the CDR3 DNA reads TGTGCCATCACCAAGGGACAGGGGAGGTACAATGAGCAGTTCTTC. Translated, it gives CAITKGQGRYNEQFF.

The rearrangement uses TRBV10-3 and TRBJ1-2; 9 bases line up with TRBD1. Germline lookup yields CDR1 ENHRY and CDR2 SYGVKD. Germline trimming cut 0 bases from V and 6 bases from J; bases unmatched to any gene: 8. The CDR3 spans 16 residues. The CDR3 loop is CAISESKTGGYDGYTF. CDR3 DNA: TGTGCCATCAGTGAGTCCAAGACAGGGGGTTACGATGGCTACACCTTC.

There are a few counts of this clonotype. The rearrangement links TRBV11-1 to TRBJ2-1; no firm D call. V was trimmed by 2 bases and J by 0 bases, leaving 8 bases between them. In germline, CDR1 is SGHAT, CDR2 FQDESV (reference sequence). The CDR3 length is 15 residues. The CDR3 DNA reads TGTGCCAGCAGCTTAACGAGTATCTCCTACAATGAGCAGTTCTTC. Its translation: CASSLTSISYNEQFF.

The chain employs TRBV20-1 and TRBJ2-5; no firm D call. The CDR3 length is 14 residues. V shed 6 bases and J shed 5 bases, with 19 bases lying between them. Germline V CDR1 and CDR2: DFQATT, SNEGSKA (reference sequence). The CDR3 nucleotides are TGCAGTGCGGCTTGGTGGAGCCCGACGGAGACCCAGTACTTC. It specifies CSAAWWSPTETQYF.

The V gene is TRBV5-1, the J gene TRBJ1-3, with TRBD1 matching over 8 bases. Germline lookup yields CDR1 SGHRS and CDR2 YFSETQ. The V gene end was trimmed by 3 bases and the J gene end by 3 bases; junction bases not matched to a gene: 8. The CDR3 is 16 residues long. CDR3 residues: CASSSQDRAIGNTIYF. The CDR3 nucleotides are TGCGCCAGCAGCTCCCAGGACAGGGCAATTGGAAACACCATATATTTT.

This clonotype was detected many times. This chain uses TRBV29-1 with TRBJ2-3; D perhaps matches TRBD2 (6 bases). The V gene lost 4 bases and the J gene lost 2 bases, with 13 bases spanning the gap. The germline CDR1 and CDR2 sequences are SQVTM and ANQGSEA. This CDR3 is 14 amino acids long. CDR3 coding DNA: TGCAGCGTTGCTTCCGGCGGGGCCACAGATACGCAGTATTTT. Its translation is CSVASGGATDTQYF.

This clonotype was seen only a few times. This chain links TRBV7-4 with TRBJ1-2; the match to TRBD1 covers 9 bases. CDR1 and CDR2 (germline): SGHVT, SQSDAQ. The length of the CDR3 is 19 residues. The V and J ends lost 3 bases and 3 bases, in that order; junction bases with no gene match: 17. CDR3 sequence (DNA): TGTGCCAGCAGCTTCTTATGGGCCCTACAGGGGGCAGTTGACTATGGCTACACCTTC. Translating gives CASSFLWALQGAVDYGYTF.

V usage is TRBV7-9 and J usage is TRBJ2-7; TRBD2 agrees at 11 bases. The trim removed 4 bases at V and 4 bases at J, leaving 3 bases unmatched. Germline V gene data show CDR1 as SEHNR and CDR2 as FQNEAQ (reference sequence). CDR3 length: 14 amino acids. The CDR3 sequence: CASSWGLAEYEQYF. The CDR3 DNA reads TGTGCCAGCAGCTGGGGACTAGCGGAATACGAGCAGTACTTC. Full variable domain (remainder filled in from reference TRBV7-9 and TRBJ2-7): DTGVSQNPRHKITKRGQNVTFRCDPISEHNRLYWYRQTLGQGPEFLTYFQNEAQLEKSRLLSDRFSAERPKGSFSTLEIQRTEQGDSAMYLCASSWGLAEYEQYFGPGTRLTVT.

The rearrangement uses TRBV6-5 and TRBJ2-6, with TRBD2 identical over 8 bases. This CDR3 region has 17 residues. V lost 4 bases, J lost 2 bases, and 7 bases stayed unmatched. Looked up from germline, CDR1 is MNHEY and CDR2 is SVGAGI. CDR3 in DNA: TGTGCCAGCAGTTGTGCTCCGGGGGGGGCTGGGGCCAACGTCCTGACTTTC. Protein sequence: CASSCAPGGAGANVLTF.

This chain uses TRBV5-5 with TRBJ2-1; TRBD1 is a possible D gene (6 bases). V lost 4 bases and J lost 3, with 17 bases in between. Germline CDR1 reads SGHKS; CDR2 reads YYEKEE (reference sequence). The CDR3 sequence is 16 residues long. The CDR3 reads CASSPPTGTFYNEQFF. CDR3 sequence (DNA): TGTGCCAGCAGCCCCCCGACAGGAACCTTCTACAATGAGCAGTTCTTC.

The chain links TRBV7-2 to TRBJ2-7, with 14 bases fitting TRBD2. CDR1 SGHTA and CDR2 FQGNSA come from the germline V gene. This CDR3 has 16 amino acids. Trimming at V came to 1 base and at J to 5 bases, leaving 4 bases not matched to a gene. For the CDR3, the DNA is TGTGCCAGCAGCTTAGTGGGACTAGCGGGAGAGCACGAGCAGTACTTC. This encodes CASSLVGLAGEHEQYF.

The rearrangement joins TRBV2 to TRBJ1-1, with D hard to call. V lost 9 bases to trimming and J lost 0 bases, with 11 bases between them. Germline CDR1 SNHLY, CDR2 FYNNEI. This CDR3 has 13 residues. The CDR3 DNA sequence: TGTGCCAGTCACCGTGGAATGAACACTGAAGCTTTCTTT. Amino acids: CASHRGMNTEAFF.

This clonotype was observed a few times. This sequence joins TRBV12-3 or TRBV12-4 and TRBJ2-1; 10 bases line up with TRBD2. This CDR3 contains 16 residues. V gave up 5 bases and J gave up 8 bases; unmatched junction bases: 12. The CDR3 protein is CASSERGGPHTYEQFF. The CDR3 bases are TGTGCCAGCAGTGAGCGGGGGGGGCCTCATACATATGAGCAGTTCTTC.

This chain links TRBV7-9 with TRBJ1-2, with D uncertain. CDR1 is SEHNR, CDR2 FQNEAQ, per germline (reference sequence). The CDR3 is 12 amino acids. Trimming cost V 6 bases and J 8 bases, with 13 bases left between them. The CDR3 protein is CASSPRQAGYTF. The CDR3 DNA follows: TGTGCCAGCAGTCCCCGACAAGCAGGCTACACCTTC.

The J gene is TRBJ2-2, the V gene TRBV6-5; D not resolved. CDR1 MNHEY and CDR2 SVGAGI come from the germline V gene. This CDR3 has 15 residues. Deletions cut 5 bases from V and 1 base from J, with 11 bases between. The CDR3 sequence is CASSPRLGNTGELFF. DNA for the CDR3: TGTGCCAGCAGTCCCCGGTTGGGGAACACCGGGGAGCTGTTTTTT.